The table lists the clone carrying this T cell receptor (beta chain) with a few counts. The antigen remains undetermined. Antigen-specific CD4+ T cell clonotypes were called by their expansion after viral peptide-pool culture in ViraFEST. Following culture for roughly 10 days, CD4+ T cells were isolated. Each participant received a vaccine that was either BNT162b2 or mRNA-1273, given as two doses. Each vaccine recipient was nucleocapsid antibody negative and had no prior SARS-CoV-2 infection. Days 3 and 7 were when half the medium was replaced with IL-2 medium. This specimen belongs to a study of vaccination effects on CD4 cells after COVID-19. Whole-study context: The median interval between the second dose and post-vaccine sampling was 72 days. Study results and caveats: Researchers report that only 1 of 255 vaccine-induced clones in healthy vaccinees cross-reacted with common cold coronaviruses.

Trimming cost V 3 bases and J 5 bases, with 10 bases left between them. Germline V CDR1 and CDR2: MNHEY, SMNVEV (reference sequence). The CDR3 is made up of 14 amino acids. Profiling relied on immunoSEQ multiplex PCR, and the TCRdb table lists in-frame clones only, not all of them. The table includes around 65,000 clones, more than 70% detected once. This TCR was recovered from a human donor who received a COVID-19 vaccine. The gene calls are TRBV27 and TRBJ2-2; D is uncertain. The sequencing used CD4+ T cells from PBMCs cultured with HCoV-229E spike peptides, collected after COVID-19 vaccination. CDR3 coding DNA: TGTGCCAGCAGTTTGGGTCTCCTTACCGGGGAGCTGTTTTTT. Residues: CASSLGLLTGELFF.